These 12 T cell receptor beta chains were sequenced from one sample in a study of a mutant IDH1 vaccine in newly diagnosed glioma. No antigen has been identified for these receptors. Some clones are missing from TCRdb's copy, which holds only in-frame ones; the method was immunoSEQ multiplex PCR. This table has 43,000 or so clones, around 94% appearing once. Time point of the sample: week 35, safety follow-up. Every single dose of the vaccine, 300 ug of mutant IDH1 20-mer peptide, came with topical imiquimod. The sample was PBMCs, taken from a glioma patient whose treatment included an IDH1 peptide vaccine. These receptors all come from a man aged 45-60 years with glioma.

The chain joins TRBV28 to TRBJ1-1; D is uncertain. CDR1 is MDHEN and CDR2 is SYDVKM in the germline V gene. The CDR3 is 15 amino acids. With 7 bases removed from V and 4 bases from J, the gap between germline ends came to 19 bases. CDR3 sequence (DNA): TGTGCCAGCATCCCCCCCGAACCTCGGGGCACTGAAGCTTTCTTT. This translates into CASIPPEPRGTEAFF.

The CDR3 DNA reads as TGTGCCAGCAGCTTAGCGCGGAGGGGGAATTCACCCCTCCACTTT. Its protein product is CASSLARRGNSPLHF. The chain links TRBV7-2 to TRBJ1-6, with D tentatively TRBD1 (6 bases). This CDR3 has 15 amino acids. The V end was cut by 0 bases, the J end by 7 bases, with 10 bases between. The germline V gene has CDR1 SGHTA and CDR2 FQGNSA.

The rearrangement joins TRBV7-9 to TRBJ1-2, with D maybe TRBD1 (5 bases). From germline, CDR1 is SEHNR and CDR2 FQNEAQ (reference sequence). V was cut by 4 bases and J by 2 bases, with 20 bases left in between. This CDR3 has 17 residues. CDR3 loop: CASSSRRGERNNYGYTF. The CDR3 DNA reads TGTGCCAGCAGCTCCCGGCGGGGGGAGCGAAACAACTATGGCTACACCTTC.

The rearrangement links TRBV28 to TRBJ1-1; D not certain. V was shortened by 8 bases and J by 4 bases, with 11 bases between the two germline ends. The length of the CDR3 is 12 residues. The germline gives CDR1 MDHEN, CDR2 SYDVKM. This CDR3 reads CASVLRGTEAFF. CDR3 DNA sequence: TGTGCCAGCGTTTTGCGGGGCACTGAAGCTTTCTTT.

V is TRBV7-2 and J is TRBJ1-5, with 7 bases fitting TRBD1. Germline V gene sequence: CDR1 SGHTA, CDR2 FQGNSA. Trimming took 5 bases from V and 2 from J; bases not matched to a gene: 9. This CDR3 spans 16 amino acids. The DNA for the CDR3 is TGTGCCAGCAGCGACAGGGTCAGAGTTCGCAATCAGCCCCAGCATTTT. Translating gives CASSDRVRVRNQPQHF. The full variable domain, completed using reference TRBV7-2 and TRBJ1-5, is GAGVSQSPSNKVTEKGKDVELRCDPISGHTALYWYRQSLGQGLEFLIYFQGNSAPDKSGLPSDRFSAERTGGSVSTLTIQRTQQEDSAVYLCASSDRVRVRNQPQHFGDGTRLSIL.

The chain employs TRBV27 and TRBJ2-3; 7 positions agree with TRBD1. With V trimmed by 5 bases and J by 1 base, 9 bases remained unmatched. Germline V gene lookup returns CDR1 MNHEY and CDR2 SMNVEV (reference sequence). CDR3 length: 16 residues. The CDR3 spells CASSLQSGTGTDTQYF. CDR3 in DNA: TGTGCCAGCAGTCTCCAATCCGGGACAGGCACAGATACGCAGTATTTT.

The genes are TRBV4-3 and TRBJ2-7, with D possibly being TRBD2 (6 bases). Per germline, CDR1 LGHNA and CDR2 YSLEER. The CDR3 covers 16 residues. V lost 0 bases, J lost 0 bases, and 12 bases lay in between. The CDR3 DNA follows: TGCGCCAGCAGCCAAGATCTGGCGGGGCCCTCCTACGAGCAGTACTTC. Translated: CASSQDLAGPSYEQYF.

Regarding this clone: The junction and the germline gene differ at one end; a read error may be behind it. This rearrangement joins TRBV7-9 to TRBJ1-2; D remains ambiguous. The germline CDR1 and CDR2 sequences are SEHNR and FQNEAQ (reference sequence). The CDR3 totals 11 residues. This CDR3 reads CASSSQWIVRF. CDR3 coding DNA: TGTGCCAGCAGCTCTCAATGGATTGTTCGTTTC.

This clone has a handful of counts. The V gene is TRBV9, the J gene TRBJ1-1, with D possibly TRBD1 on 6 matching bases. Per the germline V gene, CDR1 is SGDLS and CDR2 is YYNGEE. This CDR3 spans 13 amino acids. Trimming pared 3 bases from V and 2 bases from J, leaving 8 bases between. CDR3 in amino acids: CASSADRNTEAFF. CDR3 DNA: TGTGCCAGCAGCGCGGACAGAAACACTGAAGCTTTCTTT. The entire variable domain, with the rest obtained from reference TRBV9 and TRBJ1-1, is as follows: DSGVTQTPKHLITATGQRVTLRCSPRSGDLSVYWYQQSLDQGLQFLIQYYNGEERAKGNILERFSAQQFPDLHSELNLSSLELGDSALYFCASSADRNTEAFFGQGTRLTVV.

V gene TRBV15 combines with J gene TRBJ1-5; weak D call: TRBD1 (6 bases). This CDR3 comprises 14 residues. CDR1 is LNHNV and CDR2 is YYDKDF in the germline V gene (reference sequence). V was pared by 5 bases and J by 3 bases, with 11 bases between. CDR3: CATSGWDTNQPQHF. CDR3 bases: TGTGCCACCAGCGGCTGGGACACCAATCAGCCCCAGCATTTT.

The V gene is TRBV19, the J gene TRBJ2-7, with D unclear. The CDR3 length is 14 residues. Germline V gene lookup returns CDR1 LNHDA and CDR2 SQIVND (reference sequence). V was shortened by 0 bases and J by 5 bases, with 11 bases between the two germline ends. The CDR3 DNA reads TGTGCCAGTAGTATAGAAGGCCGGCGGCACGAGCAGTACTTC. It yields the protein CASSIEGRRHEQYF.

This clone was picked up one time. The CDR3 sequence is CASSSGGRLTDTQYF. In DNA, the CDR3 is TGTGCCAGCAGTTCTGGCGGGCGACTCACAGATACGCAGTATTTT. This chain links TRBV28 with TRBJ2-3, with TRBD2 as a possible D gene (5 bases). Germline assignment: CDR1 MDHEN and CDR2 SYDVKM. Trimming left V 4 bases short and J 2 bases short, with 13 bases between. The CDR3 has 15 residues.